This entry lists 20 T cell receptor beta chains sequenced from one sample in a study of cytomegalovirus exposure and HLA in healthy donors. With 60 Vbeta and 13 Jbeta primers, the PCR was carried out. Data came from immunoSEQ multiplex PCR; TCRdb stores just in-frame clones and leaves some out. The data show some 130,000 clones, around 82% seen once. Sequenced: PBMCs. All receptors derive from a boy between 10 and 17 years old in good health and CMV-seronegative.

J is TRBJ2-5 and V is TRBV5-1; D is ambiguous. Deletions cut 4 bases from V and 3 bases from J, with 7 bases between. The CDR3 loop spans 12 amino acids. The germline V gene has CDR1 SGHRS and CDR2 YFSETQ. CDR3 amino acids: CASSLGEETQYF. The CDR3 DNA reads TGCGCCAGCAGCCTAGGAGAAGAGACCCAGTACTTC.

The chain couples TRBV7-6 to TRBJ2-5, with D possibly being TRBD1 (6 bases). Germline CDR1 and CDR2: SGHVS and FNYEAQ. The CDR3 runs 14 residues. V lost 5 bases and J 1 base, leaving 11 bases between the germline ends. The CDR3 sequence: CASSPGAAQETQYF. The CDR3, as DNA: TGTGCCAGCAGCCCAGGGGCGGCCCAAGAGACCCAGTACTTC. Full variable domain (rest looked up from reference TRBV7-6 and TRBJ2-5): GAGVSQSPRYKVTKRGQDVALRCDPISGHVSLYWYRQALGQGPEFLTYFNYEAQQDKSGLPNDRFSAERPEGSISTLTIQRTEQRDSAMYRCASSPGAAQETQYFGPGTRLLVL.

This clone was detected a few times. The rearrangement links TRBV10-3 to TRBJ1-1, with D unclear. This CDR3 is 13 amino acids long. Trimming removed 9 bases from V and 4 bases from J, with 15 bases in between. Germline V gene data show CDR1 as ENHRY and CDR2 as SYGVKD. This chain's CDR3 is CAIGGSRSTEAFF. CDR3 sequence (DNA): TGTGCCATTGGAGGGAGCCGGAGCACTGAAGCTTTCTTT.

CDR3 bases: TGCGCCAGCAGCAGGGACGGGACTAGCGGGGACAATGAGCAGTTCTTC. Its protein is CASSRDGTSGDNEQFF. V gene TRBV5-1 combines with J gene TRBJ2-1; 13 bases match TRBD2. This CDR3 has 16 residues. Trimming at V came to 4 bases and at J to 5 bases, leaving 6 bases not matched to a gene. Germline CDR1 reads SGHRS; CDR2 reads YFSETQ.

The chain carries TRBV7-2 and TRBJ2-5; 11 nucleotides line up with TRBD2. CDR3 length equals 17 residues. The V segment lost 1 base and the J segment 6 bases; nucleotides outside the gene matches: 10. Germline V CDR1 and CDR2: SGHTA, FQGNSA. The CDR3 sequence: CASSLVVSGGAAKTQYF. CDR3 DNA: TGTGCCAGCAGCTTAGTGGTTAGCGGGGGGGCAGCAAAGACCCAGTACTTC. Together with reference TRBV7-2 and TRBJ2-5, the CDR3 gives the full variable domain: GAGVSQSPSNKVTEKGKDVELRCDPISGHTALYWYRQSLGQGLEFLIYFQGNSAPDKSGLPSDRFSAERTGGSVSTLTIQRTQQEDSAVYLCASSLVVSGGAAKTQYFGPGTRLLVL.

This clone was seen once. The genes are TRBV2 and TRBJ2-2; 7 bases are shared with TRBD2. The V gene end was trimmed by 7 bases and the J gene end by 9 bases; junction bases not matched to a gene: 5. CDR1 is SNHLY and CDR2 is FYNNEI in the germline V gene. This CDR3 region has 12 residues. In nucleotides, the CDR3 is TGTGCCAGCACGCGGGAGTCCTGGGAGCTGTTTTTT. This sequence encodes CASTRESWELFF.

The chain carries TRBV2 and TRBJ2-7, with a tentative D call TRBD1 (6 bases). This CDR3 has 14 amino acids. The germline V gene has CDR1 SNHLY and CDR2 FYNNEI. Trimming removed 2 bases from V and 3 bases from J, with 11 bases in between. CDR3 nucleotides: TGTGCCAGCAGTGAACAGGGGAACCTCTACGAGCAGTACTTC. Translation: CASSEQGNLYEQYF. Based on the CDR3 plus reference TRBV2 and TRBJ2-7, the full variable domain is EPEVTQTPSHQVTQMGQEVILRCVPISNHLYFYWYRQILGQKVEFLVSFYNNEISEKSEIFDDQFSVERPDGSNFTLKIRSTKLEDSAMYFCASSEQGNLYEQYFGPGTRLTVT.

Here the CDR3 DNA reads TGTGCCAGCAGCGCGGGGTATGAAGATACGCAGTATTTT. Translating it yields CASSAGYEDTQYF. The gene calls are TRBV9 and TRBJ2-3, with D possibly being TRBD2 (5 bases). V lost 3 bases and J lost 5, with 10 bases in between. Germline values: CDR1 SGDLS, CDR2 YYNGEE. CDR3 size: 13 residues. Combining the CDR3 with reference TRBV9 and TRBJ2-3 gives the whole variable domain DSGVTQTPKHLITATGQRVTLRCSPRSGDLSVYWYQQSLDQGLQFLIQYYNGEERAKGNILERFSAQQFPDLHSELNLSSLELGDSALYFCASSAGYEDTQYFGPGTRLTVL.

The genes are TRBV19 and TRBJ1-5; the D gene is possibly TRBD1 (6 bases). This CDR3 has 12 amino acids. The germline V gene encodes CDR1 LNHDA and CDR2 SQIVND (reference sequence). With 10 bases removed from V and 4 bases from J, the gap between germline ends came to 11 bases. CDR3 amino acids: CATRDINQPQHF. CDR3 nucleotide sequence: TGTGCCACCCGGGACATAAATCAGCCCCAGCATTTT.

This chain uses TRBV27 with TRBJ1-5; perhaps TRBD1 as D (5 bases). The CDR3 runs 15 residues. Germline CDR1 reads MNHEY; CDR2 reads SMNVEV (reference sequence). Trimming cost V 0 bases and J 5 bases, with 11 bases left between them. CDR3 in amino acids: CASSLSRDFDQPQHF. In nucleotides, the CDR3 is TGTGCCAGCAGTTTATCCCGGGACTTCGATCAGCCCCAGCATTTT.

The chain is built from TRBV30 and TRBJ1-1, with a possible D match to TRBD1 (5 bases). V gave up 3 bases and J gave up 1 base, with 12 bases separating them. The CDR3 runs to 14 residues. Germline loops: CDR1 GTSNPN, CDR2 SVGIG (reference sequence). The CDR3 loop reads CAWSRGTANTEAFF. CDR3 nucleotides: TGTGCCTGGAGCCGAGGGACTGCGAACACTGAAGCTTTCTTT.

V usage is TRBV6-5 and J usage is TRBJ2-3; 13 bases agree with TRBD2. J lost 3 bases, V lost 6 bases, and 3 bases had no gene match. This CDR3 is built from 15 residues. Germline V gene sequence: CDR1 MNHEY, CDR2 SVGAGI. The CDR3 DNA is TGTGCCAGCAGAATGGGACTAGCGGGGACAGATACGCAGTATTTT. Protein product: CASRMGLAGTDTQYF.

The chain combines TRBV11-2 with TRBJ1-1, with 7 bases lining up with TRBD1. There are 14 residues in the CDR3. V was pared by 3 bases and J by 1 base, with 2 bases of the junction left unmatched. Germline V lookup: CDR1 SGHAT, CDR2 FQNNGV. CDR3 bases: TGTGCCAGCAGCTTTGAGGGGGCGAACACTGAAGCTTTCTTT. It yields the protein CASSFEGANTEAFF.

The chain employs TRBV27 and TRBJ2-2, with a possible D match to TRBD2 (6 bases). CDR1 is MNHEY and CDR2 is SMNVEV in the germline V gene (reference sequence). The CDR3 covers 18 residues. Trimming removed 6 bases from V and 0 bases from J, with 20 bases in between. The CDR3 bases are TGTGCCAGCAGCCCTCTCGGGACGGGACTTACGAACACCGGGGAGCTGTTTTTT. Its translation: CASSPLGTGLTNTGELFF.

The genes are TRBV10-3 and TRBJ1-1; D possibly corresponds to TRBD1 (5 bases). Trimming pared 7 bases from V and 3 bases from J, leaving 18 bases between. The CDR3 runs to 15 residues. Germline V gene lookup returns CDR1 ENHRY and CDR2 SYGVKD. In nucleotides, the CDR3 is TGTGCCATCACCCCTGGAGGAGGGGCGGACACTGAAGCTTTCTTT. Its translation: CAITPGGGADTEAFF.

This clone was seen only once. V gene TRBV7-2 combines with J gene TRBJ2-7; TRBD2 aligns across 10 bases. The CDR3 consists of 16 residues. Trimming took 2 bases from V and 3 from J; bases not matched to a gene: 7. Germline V gene lookup returns CDR1 SGHTA and CDR2 FQGNSA. The CDR3 nucleotides are TGTGCCAGCAGCTTAAAAGCGGGGGGGGAATTCTACGAGCAGTACTTC. Translation gives CASSLKAGGEFYEQYF. Using reference TRBV7-2 and TRBJ2-7 for the parts outside the CDR3, the full variable domain is GAGVSQSPSNKVTEKGKDVELRCDPISGHTALYWYRQSLGQGLEFLIYFQGNSAPDKSGLPSDRFSAERTGGSVSTLTIQRTQQEDSAVYLCASSLKAGGEFYEQYFGPGTRLTVT.

This chain connects TRBV9 to TRBJ2-6, with D possibly matching TRBD1 (6 bases). The germline CDR1 and CDR2 sequences are SGDLS and YYNGEE. V was shortened by 0 bases and J by 3 bases, with 10 bases between the two germline ends. The CDR3 is 16 residues long. In nucleotides, the CDR3 is TGTGCCAGCAGCGTAGAGTACAGGGTTGGGGCCAACGTCCTGACTTTC. Protein product: CASSVEYRVGANVLTF.

This chain connects TRBV2 to TRBJ1-1; maybe TRBD1 (5 bases). Germline V gene data show CDR1 as SNHLY and CDR2 as FYNNEI. CDR3 size: 16 residues. V dropped 1 base and J dropped 0 bases, with 12 bases sitting between them. CDR3 residues: CASSEGAGKMNTEAFF. In DNA form, the CDR3 reads TGTGCCAGCAGTGAAGGGGCAGGGAAGATGAACACTGAAGCTTTCTTT.

The rearrangement links TRBV5-1 to TRBJ2-3; 9 positions agree with TRBD2. The germline gives CDR1 SGHRS, CDR2 YFSETQ. The CDR3 spans 14 residues. Losses at the gene ends were 3 bases for V and 2 bases for J; bases not matched to a gene: 1. CDR3 sequence reads: CASSSSGVTDTQYF. CDR3 nucleotide sequence: TGCGCCAGCAGCTCTAGCGGGGTCACAGATACGCAGTATTTT.

The chain links TRBV2 to TRBJ1-3; 7 bases are shared with TRBD1. V lost 8 bases to trimming and J lost 0 bases; unmatched junction nucleotides: 1. Germline CDR1 and CDR2: SNHLY and FYNNEI. The CDR3 consists of 13 residues. In DNA, the CDR3 is TGTGCCAGCGACAGGGACTCTGGAAACACCATATATTTT. The encoded protein is CASDRDSGNTIYF.